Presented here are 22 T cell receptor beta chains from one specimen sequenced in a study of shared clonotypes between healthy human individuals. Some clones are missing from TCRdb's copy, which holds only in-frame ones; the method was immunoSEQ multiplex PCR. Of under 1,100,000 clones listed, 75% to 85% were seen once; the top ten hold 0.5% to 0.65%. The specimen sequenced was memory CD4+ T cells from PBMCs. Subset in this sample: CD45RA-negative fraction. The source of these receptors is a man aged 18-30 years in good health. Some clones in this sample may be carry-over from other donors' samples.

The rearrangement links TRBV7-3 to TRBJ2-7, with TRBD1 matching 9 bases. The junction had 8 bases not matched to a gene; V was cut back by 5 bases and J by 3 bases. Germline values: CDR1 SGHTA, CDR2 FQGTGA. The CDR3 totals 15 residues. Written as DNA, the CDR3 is TGTGCCAGCAGCAGACAGGGGGGAGGTTTCTACGAGCAGTACTTC. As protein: CASSRQGGGFYEQYF.

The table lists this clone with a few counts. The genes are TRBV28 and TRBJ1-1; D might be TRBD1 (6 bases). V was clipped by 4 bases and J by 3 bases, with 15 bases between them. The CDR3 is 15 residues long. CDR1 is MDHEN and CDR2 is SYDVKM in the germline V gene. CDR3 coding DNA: TGTGCCAGCAGTTCACAGGGACGTACGTACACTGAAGCTTTCTTT. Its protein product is CASSSQGRTYTEAFF.

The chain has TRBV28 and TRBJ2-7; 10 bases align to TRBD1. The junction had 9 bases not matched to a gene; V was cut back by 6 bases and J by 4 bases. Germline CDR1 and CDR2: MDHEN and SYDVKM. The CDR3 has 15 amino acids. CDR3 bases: TGTGCCAGCAGAACTACCGGGACAGGGGATTACGAGCAGTACTTC. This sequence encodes CASRTTGTGDYEQYF.

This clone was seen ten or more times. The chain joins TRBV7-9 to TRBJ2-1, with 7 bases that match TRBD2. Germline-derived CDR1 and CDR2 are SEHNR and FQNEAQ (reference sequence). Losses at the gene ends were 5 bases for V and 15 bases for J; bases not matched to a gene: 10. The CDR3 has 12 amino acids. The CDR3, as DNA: TGTGCCAGCAGCCCCCTGGCGGGAGTGGGGTTCTTC. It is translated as CASSPLAGVGFF.

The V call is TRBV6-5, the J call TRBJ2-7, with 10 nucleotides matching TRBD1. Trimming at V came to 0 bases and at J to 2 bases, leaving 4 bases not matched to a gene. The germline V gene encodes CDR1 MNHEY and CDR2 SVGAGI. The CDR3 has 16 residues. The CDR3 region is CASSYSDRGPAYEQYF. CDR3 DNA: TGTGCCAGCAGTTACTCCGACAGGGGGCCGGCCTACGAGCAGTACTTC.

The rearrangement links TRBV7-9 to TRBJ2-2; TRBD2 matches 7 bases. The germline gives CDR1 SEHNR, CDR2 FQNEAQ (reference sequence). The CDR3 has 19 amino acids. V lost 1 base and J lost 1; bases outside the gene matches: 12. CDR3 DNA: TGTGCCAGCAGCTTAGTAAGGGGAGGGAGAGCGAAGAACACCGGGGAGCTGTTTTTT. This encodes CASSLVRGGRAKNTGELFF.

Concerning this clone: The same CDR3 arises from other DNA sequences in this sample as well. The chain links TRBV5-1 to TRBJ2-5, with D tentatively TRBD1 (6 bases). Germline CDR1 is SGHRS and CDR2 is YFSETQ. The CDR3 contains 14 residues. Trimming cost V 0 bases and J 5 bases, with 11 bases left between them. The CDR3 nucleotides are TGCGCCAGCAGCTTGGGGACAGTTGGCGAGACCCAGTACTTC. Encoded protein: CASSLGTVGETQYF.

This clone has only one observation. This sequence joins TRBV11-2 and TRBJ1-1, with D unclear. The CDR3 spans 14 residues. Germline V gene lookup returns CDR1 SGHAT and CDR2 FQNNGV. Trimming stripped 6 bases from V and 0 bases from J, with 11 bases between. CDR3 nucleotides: TGTGCCAGCAGTTTAAAGGACTTGAACACTGAAGCTTTCTTT. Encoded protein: CASSLKDLNTEAFF.

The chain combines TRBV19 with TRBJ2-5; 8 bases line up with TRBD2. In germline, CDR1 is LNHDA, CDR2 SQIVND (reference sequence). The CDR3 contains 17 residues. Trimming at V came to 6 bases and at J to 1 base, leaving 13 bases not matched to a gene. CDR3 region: CASRPPLGLGFQETQYF. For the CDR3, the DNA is TGTGCCAGTAGACCCCCCCTGGGACTAGGATTCCAAGAGACCCAGTACTTC.

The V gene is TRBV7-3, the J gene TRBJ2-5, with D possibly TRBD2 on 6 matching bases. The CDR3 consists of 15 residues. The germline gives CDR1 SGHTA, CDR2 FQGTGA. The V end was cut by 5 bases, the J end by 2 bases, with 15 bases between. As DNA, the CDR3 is TGTGCCAGCAGCCTCGTGGACTACCAACAAGAGACCCAGTACTTC. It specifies CASSLVDYQQETQYF.

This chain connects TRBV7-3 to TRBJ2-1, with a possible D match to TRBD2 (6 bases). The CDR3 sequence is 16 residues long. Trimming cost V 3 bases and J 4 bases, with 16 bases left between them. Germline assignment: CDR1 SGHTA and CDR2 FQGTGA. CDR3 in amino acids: CASSFEPGLGYNEQFF. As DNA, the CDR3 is TGTGCCAGCAGCTTCGAACCGGGACTCGGATACAATGAGCAGTTCTTC.

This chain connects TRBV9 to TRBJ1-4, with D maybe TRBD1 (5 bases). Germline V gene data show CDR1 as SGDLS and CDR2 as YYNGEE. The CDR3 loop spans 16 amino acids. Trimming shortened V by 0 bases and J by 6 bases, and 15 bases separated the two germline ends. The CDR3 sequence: CASSVGLGAGDEKLFF. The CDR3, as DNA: TGTGCCAGCAGCGTAGGGTTAGGGGCCGGGGATGAAAAACTGTTTTTT.

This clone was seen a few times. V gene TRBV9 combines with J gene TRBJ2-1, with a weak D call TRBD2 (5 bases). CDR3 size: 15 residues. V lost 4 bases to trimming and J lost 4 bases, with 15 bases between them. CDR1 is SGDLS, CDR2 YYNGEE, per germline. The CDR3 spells CASSRLIEGYNEQFF. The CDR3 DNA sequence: TGTGCCAGCAGCAGATTAATTGAGGGTTACAATGAGCAGTTCTTC.

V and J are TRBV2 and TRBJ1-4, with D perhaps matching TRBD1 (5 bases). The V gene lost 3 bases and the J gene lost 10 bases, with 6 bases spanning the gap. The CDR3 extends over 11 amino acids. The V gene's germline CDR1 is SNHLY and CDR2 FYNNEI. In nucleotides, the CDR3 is TGTGCCAGCAGTGAGAGGGGAAAACTGTTTTTT. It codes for CASSERGKLFF.

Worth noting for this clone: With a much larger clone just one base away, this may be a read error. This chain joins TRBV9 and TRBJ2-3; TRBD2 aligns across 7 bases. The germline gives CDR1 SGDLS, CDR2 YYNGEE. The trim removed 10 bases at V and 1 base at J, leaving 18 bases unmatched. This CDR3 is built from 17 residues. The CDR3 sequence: CAGSPGWLAAGTDTQYF. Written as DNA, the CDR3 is TGTGCCGGCTCCCCTGGGTGGCTAGCGGCTGGCACAGATACGCAGTATTTT.

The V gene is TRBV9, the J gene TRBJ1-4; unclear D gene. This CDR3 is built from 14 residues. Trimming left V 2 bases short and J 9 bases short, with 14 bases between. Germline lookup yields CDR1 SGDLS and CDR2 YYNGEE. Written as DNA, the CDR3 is TGTGCCAGCAGCGTTGGTCCGGGGATGCAAAAACTGTTTTTT. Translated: CASSVGPGMQKLFF.

The CDR3 DNA reads as TGTGCCAGCAGCGCGGGCAGGGGGCACACCGGGGAGCTGTTTTTT. It encodes CASSAGRGHTGELFF. The V call is TRBV2, the J call TRBJ2-2; 8 bases are shared with TRBD1. Looked up from germline, CDR1 is SNHLY and CDR2 is FYNNEI. The CDR3 loop spans 15 amino acids. With V trimmed by 6 bases and J by 3 bases, 6 bases remained unmatched. The full variable domain, in which reference TRBV2 and TRBJ2-2 provide the parts outside the CDR3, is EPEVTQTPSHQVTQMGQEVILRCVPISNHLYFYWYRQILGQKVEFLVSFYNNEISEKSEIFDDQFSVERPDGSNFTLKIRSTKLEDSAMYFCASSAGRGHTGELFFGEGSRLTVL.

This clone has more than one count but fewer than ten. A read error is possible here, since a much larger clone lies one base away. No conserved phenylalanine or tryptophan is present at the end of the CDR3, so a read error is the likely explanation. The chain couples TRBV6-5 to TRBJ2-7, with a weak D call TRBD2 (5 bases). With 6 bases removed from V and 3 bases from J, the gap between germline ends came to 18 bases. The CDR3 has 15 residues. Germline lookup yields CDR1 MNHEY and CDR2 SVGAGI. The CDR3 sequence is CASRDEAAGNYEQYL. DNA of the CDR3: TGTGCCAGCAGGGATGAAGCGGCCGGGAACTACGAGCAGTACCTC.

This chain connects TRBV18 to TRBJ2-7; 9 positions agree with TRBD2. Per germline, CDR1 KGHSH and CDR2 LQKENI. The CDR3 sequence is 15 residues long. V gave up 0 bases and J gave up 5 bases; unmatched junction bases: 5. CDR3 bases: TGTGCCAGCTCACCACCTAGCGGGAGTGATAACGAGCAGTACTTC. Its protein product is CASSPPSGSDNEQYF.

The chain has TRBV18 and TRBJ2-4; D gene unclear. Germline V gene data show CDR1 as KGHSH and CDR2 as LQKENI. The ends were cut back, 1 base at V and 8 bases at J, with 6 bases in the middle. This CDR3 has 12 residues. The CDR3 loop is CASSPRQDIQYF. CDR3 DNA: TGTGCCAGCTCACCACGTCAGGACATTCAGTACTTC.

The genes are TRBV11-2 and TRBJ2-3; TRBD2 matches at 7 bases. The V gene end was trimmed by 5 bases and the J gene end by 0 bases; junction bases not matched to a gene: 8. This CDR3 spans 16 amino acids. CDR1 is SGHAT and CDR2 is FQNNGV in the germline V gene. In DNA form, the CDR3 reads TGTGCCAGCAGCCCGGGTAGCGGGCTTAGCACAGATACGCAGTATTTT. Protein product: CASSPGSGLSTDTQYF.

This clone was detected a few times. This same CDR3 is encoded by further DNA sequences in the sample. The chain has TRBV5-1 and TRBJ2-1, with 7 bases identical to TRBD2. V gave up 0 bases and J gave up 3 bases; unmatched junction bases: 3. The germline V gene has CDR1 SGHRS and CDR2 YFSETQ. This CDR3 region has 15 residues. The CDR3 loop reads CASSLGLADYNEQFF. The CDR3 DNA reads TGCGCCAGCAGCTTGGGGCTAGCGGACTACAATGAGCAGTTCTTC.